A single sample gave rise to the 10 T cell receptor beta chains below, sequenced in a study of T cells in Graves' hyperthyroidism and ophthalmopathy. There were TCR beta CDR3 regions amplified from RNA transcripts. TCR CDR3 regions were first amplified by RT-PCR with HTBI primers. TCRdb fed the multiplex PCR reads into MiXCR, producing one record per CDR3 protein. The table has around 520,000 distinct CDR3 sequences, over 13% seen once. The sequenced material came from blood. These receptors were taken from a woman aged 18-29 years with Graves' hyperthyroidism.

This clonotype came up many times. The genes are TRBV7-9 and TRBJ2-1, with TRBD2 matching over 11 bases. Germline V lookup: CDR1 SEHNR, CDR2 FQNEAQ (reference sequence). CDR3 length equals 15 residues. The V and J ends lost 5 bases and 10 bases, in that order; junction bases with no gene match: 10. CDR3 DNA: TGTGCCAGCAGCGGGATAGCGGGAGGGCCTCGGGAGCAGTTCTTC. Translating it yields CASSGIAGGPREQFF.

The table lists this clonotype with many counts. The chain uses TRBV20-1 and TRBJ2-7; 7 bases map to TRBD2. V gave up 6 bases and J gave up 3 bases; unmatched junction bases: 5. The length of the CDR3 is 12 residues. The germline V gene encodes CDR1 DFQATT and CDR2 SNEGSKA (reference sequence). The CDR3 region is CSAEGLYYEQYF. The DNA for the CDR3 is TGCAGTGCCGAGGGACTATACTACGAGCAGTACTTC.

This clonotype was seen a handful of times. V usage is TRBV13 and J usage is TRBJ2-7, with 11 bases fitting TRBD1. CDR1 is PRHDT and CDR2 is FYEKMQ in the germline V gene (reference sequence). The V and J ends lost 6 bases and 7 bases, in that order; junction bases with no gene match: 11. The CDR3 runs to 15 residues. The CDR3 spells CASSTTGTGGGEQYF. The CDR3 DNA reads TGTGCCAGCAGTACAACCGGGACAGGGGGTGGTGAGCAGTACTTC.

This clonotype was observed at least ten times. This rearrangement joins TRBV9 to TRBJ2-1, with D perhaps matching TRBD2 (5 bases). Per the germline V gene, CDR1 is SGDLS and CDR2 is YYNGEE. V lost 4 bases to trimming and J lost 2 bases, with 13 bases between them. The CDR3 is made up of 15 amino acids. For the CDR3, the DNA is TGTGCCAGCAGCTCACGGACTCGACCCTACAATGAGCAGTTCTTC. It translates to CASSSRTRPYNEQFF.

In the case of this clonotype: A read error is possible here, since a much larger clone lies one base away. The chain has TRBV7-9 and TRBJ1-1; D gene unclear. The V gene lost 6 bases and the J gene lost 6 bases, with 11 bases spanning the gap. CDR1 SEHNR and CDR2 FQNEAQ come from the germline V gene (reference sequence). This CDR3 has 12 residues. In nucleotides, the CDR3 is TGTGCCAGCAGACCAAAAGGGTCTGAAGCTTTCTTT. Translating it yields CASRPKGSEAFF.

This clonotype was observed many times. V and J are TRBV24-1 and TRBJ2-3; 8 nucleotides align to TRBD2. V was pared by 4 bases and J by 5 bases, with 4 bases of the junction left unmatched. The germline gives CDR1 KGHDR, CDR2 SFDVKD. There are 14 residues in the CDR3. DNA for the CDR3: TGTGCCACCAGTGACCCCCTAGCGGGAGATACGCAGTATTTT. It specifies CATSDPLAGDTQYF.

This clonotype was seen ten or more times. The chain employs TRBV10-3 and TRBJ2-3; TRBD1 aligns across 9 bases. CDR3 length: 17 amino acids. In germline, CDR1 is ENHRY, CDR2 SYGVKD. J gave up 3 bases and V 2 bases, and 9 bases lay outside the gene matches. The CDR3 spells CAISERLPGTGTDTQYF. Here the CDR3 DNA reads TGTGCCATCAGTGAGCGACTTCCCGGGACAGGGACAGATACGCAGTATTTT.

The chain employs TRBV4-1 and TRBJ2-7; 9 nucleotides agree with TRBD1. Trimming took 5 bases from V and 3 from J; bases not matched to a gene: 8. This CDR3 is built from 15 residues. Germline V lookup: CDR1 MGHRA, CDR2 YSYEKL. CDR3 sequence reads: CASSSPGQGVYEQYF. As DNA, the CDR3 is TGCGCCAGCAGCTCGCCGGGACAGGGAGTCTACGAGCAGTACTTC.

This clonotype was seen at least ten times. The chain uses TRBV20-1 and TRBJ2-7, with D perhaps matching TRBD1 (6 bases). Germline values: CDR1 DFQATT, CDR2 SNEGSKA (reference sequence). Trimming took 6 bases from V and 2 from J, leaving 17 bases between them. The CDR3 has 14 amino acids. The CDR3 DNA reads TGCAGTGCAACCCGAGGACAGAACCCCTACGAGCAGTACGTC. This codes for CSATRGQNPYEQYV.

In its sample, this clonotype was seen many times. The rearrangement joins TRBV3-1 to TRBJ2-7; TRBD1 agrees at 7 bases. Germline CDR1 and CDR2: LGHDT and YNNKEL (reference sequence). This CDR3 has 16 residues. After removal of 4 bases from V and 3 bases from J, the junction contained 12 bases not matched to a gene. The CDR3 coding sequence is TGTGCCAGCAGCCCCTACACAGGGGATGGATTCTACGAGCAGTACTTC. Translation gives CASSPYTGDGFYEQYF.